This T cell receptor beta chain was sequenced in a study of shared clonotypes between healthy human individuals. Findings and limits, study-wide: An effect of sequencing depth on clonotype sharing among donors was expected.

There are 16 residues in the CDR3. The germline gives CDR1 MGHDK, CDR2 SYGVNS. The trim removed 7 bases at V and 3 bases at J, leaving 6 bases unmatched. This clone was seen only once. Its antigen remains unidentified. The assay was carried out at the deep level. Genomic DNA from each subset was divided evenly over several immunoSEQ plates. Methods used by the authors: Filtering differed for immunoSEQ, which gave only junction sequences without quality scores. Assay used: immunoSEQ multiplex PCR; TCRdb lists only in-frame clones, some missing. V and J calls plus clone size are reproduced from that table; the DNA served to infer D and trimming. The sample has hundreds of thousands of clones, around 80% seen once.

The sequencing input was PBMCs. The chain carries TRBV25-1 and TRBJ2-2; 12 bases line up with TRBD2. The receptor comes from a woman aged 40-49 years in good health. Some clones in this sample may be carry-over from other donors' samples. Here the CDR3 DNA reads TGTGCCAGCATGCGACTAGCGGGAGTCGACACCGGGGAGCTGTTTTTT. Protein: CASMRLAGVDTGELFF.